This TCR beta chain was retrieved from a study of T cells after yellow fever vaccination. Study-level results: Subsequent booster samples again held most clones from primary vaccination (96% CD4, about 85% CD8).

The CDR3 consists of 14 residues. Germline V lookup: CDR1 WSHSY, CDR2 SAAADI. The V and J ends lost 5 bases and 4 bases respectively, with 13 bases between them. MiXCR, applied by TCRdb to the 5' RACE reads, yields one record per CDR3 protein. The sample has roughly 310,000 distinct CDR3 sequences; roughly 3.5% are singletons. This clonotype occurred a few times. Its antigen is currently unknown. The V call is TRBV10-2, the J call TRBJ2-3; D not resolved. This TCR was recovered from a man between 18 and 29 years old who received the YFV17D yellow fever vaccine. The input for sequencing was PBMCs, taken on the day of the yellow fever booster vaccination. The CDR3 DNA is TGCGCCAGCAGTTTTACGCTCAAGGCAGATACGCAGTATTTT. This gives the protein CASSFTLKADTQYF.